This T cell receptor (beta chain) derives from a study of T cell repertoires in cytomegalovirus infection. The sample holds many counts of this clonotype. TCRdb re-called the reads with MiXCR, one entry per CDR3 protein. This sample has just under 300,000 distinct CDR3 sequences; about 9.2% occur once, and the top ten carry approximately 2.4%. CDR1 is SGHVS and CDR2 is FQNEAQ in the germline V gene. Trimming pared 4 bases from V and 5 bases from J, leaving 11 bases between. This CDR3 has 13 residues. Sequencing was done on a sample of PBMCs. The sequence was obtained from a human donor in good health (CMV status not recorded). Some clones in this sample may be carry-over from other donors' samples. V gene TRBV7-8 combines with J gene TRBJ2-5; perhaps TRBD2 as D (5 bases). CDR3: CASSSDRGETQYF. DNA of the CDR3: TGTGCCAGCAGCTCGGACCGAGGGGAGACCCAGTACTTC.